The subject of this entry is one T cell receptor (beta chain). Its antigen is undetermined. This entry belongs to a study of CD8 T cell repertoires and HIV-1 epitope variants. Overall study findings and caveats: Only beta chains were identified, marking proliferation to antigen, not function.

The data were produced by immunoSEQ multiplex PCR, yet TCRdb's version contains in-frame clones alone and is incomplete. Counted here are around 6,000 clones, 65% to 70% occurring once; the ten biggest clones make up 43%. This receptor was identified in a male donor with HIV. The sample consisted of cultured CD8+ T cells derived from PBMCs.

CDR3 sequence: CAWRGRLAGVTSTDTQYF. CDR3 coding DNA: TGTGCCTGGAGAGGCAGACTAGCGGGGGTTACTAGCACAGATACGCAGTATTTT. This chain connects TRBV30 to TRBJ2-3; 12 positions match TRBD2. Germline V CDR1 and CDR2: GTSNPN, SVGIG (reference sequence). CDR3 length: 18 residues. Losses at the gene ends were 3 bases for V and 0 bases for J; bases not matched to a gene: 10.